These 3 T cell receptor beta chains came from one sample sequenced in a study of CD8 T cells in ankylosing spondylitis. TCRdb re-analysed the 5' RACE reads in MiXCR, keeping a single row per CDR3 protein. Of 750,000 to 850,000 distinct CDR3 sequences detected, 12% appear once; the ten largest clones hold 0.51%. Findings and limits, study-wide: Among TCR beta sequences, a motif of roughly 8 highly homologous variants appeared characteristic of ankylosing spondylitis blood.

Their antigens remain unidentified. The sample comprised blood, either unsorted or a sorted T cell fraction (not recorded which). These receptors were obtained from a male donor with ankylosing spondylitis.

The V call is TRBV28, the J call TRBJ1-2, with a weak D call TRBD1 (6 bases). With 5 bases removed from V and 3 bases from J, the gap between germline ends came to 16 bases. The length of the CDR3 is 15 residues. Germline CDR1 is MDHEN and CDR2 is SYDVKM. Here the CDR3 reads CASSGDGGADYGYTF. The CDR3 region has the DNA TGTGCCAGCAGTGGGGACGGGGGGGCTGACTATGGCTACACCTTC.

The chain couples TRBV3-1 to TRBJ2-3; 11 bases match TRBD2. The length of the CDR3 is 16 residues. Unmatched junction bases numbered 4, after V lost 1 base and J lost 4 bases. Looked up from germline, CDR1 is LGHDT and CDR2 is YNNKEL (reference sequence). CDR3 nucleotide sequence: TGTGCCAGCAGCCAAGGACCGGGACTAGCGGCAGATACGCAGTATTTT. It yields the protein CASSQGPGLAADTQYF.

CDR3 region: CASGGFRDMGGGEQFF. DNA of the CDR3: TGTGCCAGCGGTGGGTTTCGGGACATGGGTGGCGGTGAGCAGTTCTTC. V is TRBV27 and J is TRBJ2-1, with D perhaps TRBD1 (6 bases). The V and J ends lost 8 bases and 9 bases respectively, with 26 bases between them. CDR1 is MNHEY and CDR2 is SMNVEV in the germline V gene (reference sequence). There are 16 residues in the CDR3.